This T cell receptor (beta chain) originates from a study of CD8 T cells in ankylosing spondylitis. Findings and caveats of the study: One TCR beta motif, made up of roughly 8 highly homologous variants, appeared characteristic of ankylosing spondylitis blood. Prior work had noted some motif variants in reactive arthritis blood and synovial fluid.

This clonotype was counted a few times. Its antigen is still unknown. Quantitative 5'-RACE with molecular barcodes produced the TCR beta libraries. Each CDR3 protein gets one entry after TCRdb re-called the 5' RACE reads with MiXCR. Of under 950,000 distinct CDR3 sequences listed, around 20% were seen once; the top ten hold 15% to 20%. This CDR3 is built from 15 residues. V lost 0 bases, J lost 2 bases, and 6 bases stayed unmatched. Germline CDR1 and CDR2: GTSNPN and SVGIG (reference sequence). The origin of this receptor is a male donor with ankylosing spondylitis. Input material: blood, either unsorted or a sorted T cell fraction (not recorded which). J is TRBJ1-2 and V is TRBV30; 7 bases fit TRBD1. The CDR3 loop is CAWSVTTGRNYGYTF. The CDR3 region has the DNA TGTGCCTGGAGTGTTACGACAGGGAGGAACTATGGCTACACCTTC.